This T cell receptor beta chain was sequenced for a study of T cells in Graves' hyperthyroidism and ophthalmopathy. Trimming removed 7 bases from V and 5 bases from J; junction bases left unmatched: 7. This CDR3 region has 13 residues. CDR1 SGDLS and CDR2 YYNGEE come from the germline V gene. Regions amplified from RNA transcripts were the TCR beta CDR3 regions. Carried out on the TCR CDR3, a first-round RT-PCR used the HTBI primer set. A single record per CDR3 protein comes from TCRdb applying MiXCR to the multiplex PCR reads. The sample contains around 35,000 distinct CDR3 sequences, about 52% of which appear only once.

The clonotype originates from a woman aged 40 to 50 with Graves' ophthalmopathy. The gene calls are TRBV9 and TRBJ2-7; 9 bases are shared with TRBD2. The sequenced sample consisted of blood. The CDR3 DNA reads TGTGCCAGCTTCTCCGGGACTAGCAACGAGCAGTACTTC. It is translated as CASFSGTSNEQYF. The complete variable domain, with remaining parts taken from reference TRBV9 and TRBJ2-7, reads DSGVTQTPKHLITATGQRVTLRCSPRSGDLSVYWYQQSLDQGLQFLIQYYNGEERAKGNILERFSAQQFPDLHSELNLSSLELGDSALYFCASFSGTSNEQYFGPGTRLTVT.